This T cell receptor (beta chain) was retrieved from a study of low-dose radiotherapy and immunotherapy resistance in tumors. Primers used for first-strand cDNA, a TRAV- and TRBV-specific set, covered both alpha and beta chains. TCRs were put through about 20 PCR cycles of amplification with Phusion. A constant-region primer and the V-primer adapter served as the primer pair. TCRdb used MiXCR to reprocess the reads, holding one entry per CDR3 protein. This sample has 100,000 or so distinct CDR3 sequences, with about a fifth found just once. Sample time point: after trial treatment. Regarding treatment: LDRT plus nivolumab, ipilimumab, low-dose cyclophosphamide and aspirin (RACIN trial). Trimming removed 3 bases from V and 2 bases from J; junction bases left unmatched: 5. The CDR3 length is 15 residues. Germline CDR1 is SGHRS and CDR2 is YFSETQ.

The receptor was isolated from a male donor with prostate cancer. This material consisted of PBMCs, taken after low-dose radiotherapy plus immunotherapy. The chain joins TRBV5-1 to TRBJ2-1; 7 bases are a match to TRBD2. The CDR3 DNA is TGCGCCAGCAGCTCGGGAGGTGGGGCCTACAATGAGCAGTTCTTC. It is translated as CASSSGGGAYNEQFF.